These 10 T cell receptor beta chains were sequenced from one sample in a study of T-cell memory formation after mild COVID-19. TCRdb reprocessed the 5' RACE reads with MiXCR, giving one entry per CDR3 protein. This table has 550,000 to 700,000 distinct CDR3 sequences, 15% to 20% appearing once. Input material: PBMCs or a T cell subset sorted from them (not recorded which). The receptor set was obtained from an adult woman who had mild COVID-19 (a few samples of this study predate the infection). Cell type and time point are not known.

This clonotype was recorded a few times. The chain employs TRBV12-3 or TRBV12-4 and TRBJ2-3, with a possible D match to TRBD2 (6 bases). Trimming stripped 5 bases from V and 5 bases from J, with 8 bases between. The CDR3 spans 12 residues. The CDR3 loop reads CASSGGQDTQYF. CDR3 coding DNA: TGTGCCAGCAGTGGAGGGCAAGATACGCAGTATTTT.

This clonotype showed up just a few times. The J gene is TRBJ2-2, the V gene TRBV2; no clear D gene. The CDR3 totals 14 residues. Germline values: CDR1 SNHLY, CDR2 FYNNEI. V was cut by 7 bases and J by 1 base, with 10 bases left in between. The CDR3 DNA follows: TGTGCCAGCATGGCCAGGTGGAACACCGGGGAGCTGTTTTTT. Its protein is CASMARWNTGELFF.

V usage is TRBV25-1 and J usage is TRBJ2-7; TRBD2 matches 7 bases. V was pared by 2 bases and J by 3 bases, with 7 bases of the junction left unmatched. Per the germline V gene, CDR1 is MGHDK and CDR2 is SYGVNS. The CDR3 contains 15 residues. The CDR3 DNA is TGTGCCAGCAGTGAAACGACGGGAGGACTCTACGAGCAGTACTTC. It translates to CASSETTGGLYEQYF.

The CDR3 spells CASSLFGRGSNQPQHF. The CDR3 DNA reads TGTGCCAGCAGCCTTTTTGGCAGGGGTAGCAATCAGCCCCAGCATTTT. The V and J genes are TRBV6-5 and TRBJ1-5; D possibly corresponds to TRBD1 (6 bases). Trimming cost V 6 bases and J 0 bases, with 15 bases left between them. CDR1 MNHEY and CDR2 SVGAGI come from the germline V gene. This CDR3 comprises 16 residues.

The genes are TRBV2 and TRBJ2-1; weak D call: TRBD1 (7 bases). Deletions cut 6 bases from V and 8 bases from J, with 17 bases between. Germline V gene lookup returns CDR1 SNHLY and CDR2 FYNNEI. CDR3 length: 14 amino acids. CDR3 amino acids: CASRRDTGVDEQFF. CDR3 bases: TGTGCCAGCAGGCGGGACACAGGGGTCGATGAGCAGTTCTTC.

This rearrangement joins TRBV27 to TRBJ1-2; TRBD1 is a possible D gene (5 bases). V dropped 4 bases and J dropped 7 bases, with 13 bases sitting between them. The germline V gene encodes CDR1 MNHEY and CDR2 SMNVEV (reference sequence). The CDR3 has 13 amino acids. CDR3 region: CASSSLDIIGYTF. As DNA, the CDR3 is TGTGCCAGCAGTTCCCTGGACATAATTGGCTACACCTTC.

The chain recombines TRBV5-1 with TRBJ1-2, with TRBD1 identical over 8 bases. Trimming cost V 2 bases and J 1 base; bases outside gene matches: 19. Germline loops: CDR1 SGHRS, CDR2 YFSETQ. This CDR3 is built from 20 residues. DNA for the CDR3: TGCGCCAGCAGCTTTGTGGACGCAGGGGGCTATCTGAGTCGTAACTATGGCTACACCTTC. This gives the protein CASSFVDAGGYLSRNYGYTF. Supplemented by reference TRBV5-1 and TRBJ1-2, the full variable domain reads KAGVTQTPRYLIKTRGQQVTLSCSPISGHRSVSWYQQTPGQGLQFLFEYFSETQRNKGNFPGRFSGRQFSNSRSEMNVSTLELGDSALYLCASSFVDAGGYLSRNYGYTFGSGTRLTVV.

This clonotype occurred a few times. The rearrangement joins TRBV20-1 to TRBJ1-6, with no clear D. The CDR3 sequence is 16 residues long. The germline CDR1 and CDR2 sequences are DFQATT and SNEGSKA (reference sequence). Trimming took 0 bases from V and 2 from J, leaving 11 bases between them. The CDR3 nucleotides read TGCAGTGCTAGAGAGGGCGGTACGCCCTATAATTCACCCCTCCACTTT. Translation: CSAREGGTPYNSPLHF.

This clonotype was seen many times. The V and J genes are TRBV27 and TRBJ2-3; D unclear. The CDR3 has 11 residues. With 3 bases removed from V and 6 bases from J, the gap between germline ends came to 4 bases. Germline V CDR1 and CDR2: MNHEY, SMNVEV (reference sequence). The CDR3 nucleotides read TGTGCCAGCAGTTTTCTGGATACGCAGTATTTT. Translated: CASSFLDTQYF.

The chain carries TRBV4-3 and TRBJ2-7; 10 bases align to TRBD1. V lost 0 bases to trimming and J lost 2 bases; unmatched junction nucleotides: 1. The V gene's germline CDR1 is LGHNA and CDR2 YSLEER. This CDR3 has 15 amino acids. CDR3 protein: CASSQEDRGTYEQYF. CDR3 sequence (DNA): TGCGCCAGCAGCCAAGAGGACAGGGGGACCTACGAGCAGTACTTC.